This T cell receptor (beta chain) was observed in a study of blood T cell repertoires in COVID-19. Here immunoSEQ multiplex PCR was the method, and the copy in TCRdb shows in-frame clones only, minus some. This sample has 150,000 to 200,000 clones, with over 85% found just once. This receptor was identified in a woman aged 50 to 60 with acute or convalescent COVID-19. The sample was peripheral blood.

CDR3 loop: CATSRDARAGRGLRNEQFF. The DNA of the CDR3 is TGTGCCACCAGCAGAGATGCCCGGGCGGGCAGGGGTCTAAGGAATGAGCAGTTCTTC. The chain employs TRBV15 and TRBJ2-1; a possible D gene is TRBD1 (6 bases). This CDR3 has 19 residues. Germline V gene data show CDR1 as LNHNV and CDR2 as YYDKDF (reference sequence). V dropped 0 bases and J dropped 7 bases, with 25 bases sitting between them.